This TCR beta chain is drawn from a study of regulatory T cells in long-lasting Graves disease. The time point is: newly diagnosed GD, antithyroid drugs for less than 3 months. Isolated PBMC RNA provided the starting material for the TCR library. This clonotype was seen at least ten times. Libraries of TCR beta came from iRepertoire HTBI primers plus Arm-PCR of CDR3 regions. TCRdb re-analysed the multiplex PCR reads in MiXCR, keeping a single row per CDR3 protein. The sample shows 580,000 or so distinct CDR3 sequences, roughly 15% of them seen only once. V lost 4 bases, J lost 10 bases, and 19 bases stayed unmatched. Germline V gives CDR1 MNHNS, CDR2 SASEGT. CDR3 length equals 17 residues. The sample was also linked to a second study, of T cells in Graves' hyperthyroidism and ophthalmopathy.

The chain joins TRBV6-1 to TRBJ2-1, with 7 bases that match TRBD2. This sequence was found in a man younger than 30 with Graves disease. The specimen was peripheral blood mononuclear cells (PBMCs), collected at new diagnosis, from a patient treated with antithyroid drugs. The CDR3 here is CASSAITGTIPSEEQFF. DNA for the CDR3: TGTGCCAGCAGTGCGATAACCGGGACTATTCCCTCAGAGGAGCAGTTCTTC.